These T cell receptor beta chains were read from a single sample in a study of T cells expressing NK-cell markers. After re-calling the 5' RACE reads, TCRdb lists one entry per CDR3 protein, DNA absent. The table lists 150,000 to 200,000 distinct CDR3 sequences. Sequences were obtained from blood T cells: a sorted CD56 or NKG2C T cell subset, CD4+ or CD8+ T cells, or bulk PBMC T cells (not recorded which). These TCRs come from a man aged 18-75 years in good health. The CDR3 runs from the conserved cysteine through the conserved F or W. Clone sizes are given selectively: once, few, many, or a class where the clone is expanded.

clone size	J gene	V gene	CDR3 protein
-	TRBJ1-4	TRBV7-9	CASSRRGREDEKLFF
-	TRBJ2-7	TRBV12-3/TRBV12-4	CASSFRVREQYF
-	TRBJ1-1	TRBV5-1	CASSLDLMNTEAFF
-	TRBJ1-3	TRBV27	CASRTDRAENTIYF
-	TRBJ2-1	TRBV5-1	CASSLASGGAIYNEQFF
-	TRBJ2-3	TRBV2	CASSAGVKEDTQYF
-	TRBJ2-1	TRBV5-1	CASSLTQGARVYNEQFF
-	TRBJ2-1	TRBV27	CAIRTGASNEQFF
-	TRBJ1-3	TRBV5-1	CASKADSGNTIYF
-	TRBJ2-7	TRBV20-1	CSAPSTPGQGSYEQYF
-	TRBJ2-2	TRBV28	CAAKEDSGNTGELFF
-	TRBJ2-1	TRBV29-1	CSVEGPFSYNEQFF
-	TRBJ1-2	TRBV5-1	CASSFSTGYGYTF
-	TRBJ1-4	TRBV7-9	CASSFGREPEKLFF
-	TRBJ2-3	TRBV23-1	CASSQFGRQGGTDTQYF
-	TRBJ1-1	TRBV21-1	CASSKVSVGTANTEAFF
-	TRBJ2-7	TRBV15	CATSRDLTEDYEQYF
-	TRBJ2-4	TRBV7-8	CASSPPLGEVAKNIQYF
-	TRBJ2-7	TRBV5-5	CASSRWTGPLEQYF
-	TRBJ2-1	TRBV20-1	CSARDSTSSPYNEQFF
-	TRBJ2-5	TRBV9	CASSPRGIGETQYF
-	TRBJ1-5	TRBV7-9	CASSLGSQPQHF
-	TRBJ2-7	TRBV28	CASSFGPGQSYEQYF
-	TRBJ2-5	TRBV28	CASTQERVHETQYF
-	TRBJ2-7	TRBV6-5	CASSNYDRGRASYEQYF
-	TRBJ1-2	TRBV19	CASSPFAGNYGYTF
-	TRBJ1-1	TRBV4-1	CASSQDLGAGTEAFF
medium-sized	TRBJ2-7	TRBV7-9	CASSLDHYYEQYF
-	TRBJ2-7	TRBV5-4	CASSDTTSSYEQYF
-	TRBJ2-7	TRBV20-1	CSARAASGPYEQYF
-	TRBJ2-3	TRBV20-1	CSANGQRERTDTQYF
-	TRBJ2-5	TRBV12-3/TRBV12-4	CASSLGGKGQETQYF
-	TRBJ2-7	TRBV14	CASSQVGQRELPYEQYF
-	TRBJ1-5	TRBV28	CASSLLRLGGNQPQHF
-	TRBJ2-6	TRBV29-1	CSVLEENFGANVLTF
-	TRBJ2-1	TRBV7-2	CASSLAGSSGGAGDEQFF
-	TRBJ1-2	TRBV12-3/TRBV12-4	CASSLAIPAGLSNYGYTF
-	TRBJ2-5	TRBV5-5	CASSLIAGGPQETQYF
-	TRBJ2-7	TRBV11-2	CASTDRDRPYEQYF